The 10 T cell receptor beta chains below all came from one sample that was sequenced in a study of blood T cells in healthy people across ages. Alongside a J-beta primer mix, a sample-barcoded 5' primer served in a second PCR lasting about 7 to 11 cycles. TCRdb reprocessed the 5' RACE reads via MiXCR and lists one record per CDR3 protein. The data hold 700,000 or so distinct CDR3 sequences, with 22% observed a single time. The sample taken for sequencing was blood. Source of these receptors: a man between 65 and 79 years old in good health.

The CDR3 DNA reads TGTGCCAGCAGCCTGAGATCGGTAGCGGGAGCGGACGAGCAGTACGTC. Residues: CASSLRSVAGADEQYV. The chain recombines TRBV7-2 with TRBJ2-7, with 9 bases identical to TRBD2. The CDR3 has 16 amino acids. CDR1 is SGHTA and CDR2 is FQGNSA in the germline V gene. The junction had 13 bases not matched to a gene; V was cut back by 5 bases and J by 5 bases.

The chain links TRBV18 to TRBJ2-5; possible D gene TRBD1, 5 bases. The V end was cut by 5 bases, the J end by 2 bases, with 15 bases between. This CDR3 is built from 15 residues. The germline gives CDR1 KGHSH, CDR2 LQKENI. The CDR3 protein is CASSARQLDQETQYF. The DNA of the CDR3 is TGTGCCAGCTCAGCAAGACAGCTTGATCAAGAGACCCAGTACTTC. Full variable domain (outside the CDR3, taken from reference TRBV18 and TRBJ2-5): NAGVMQNPRHLVRRRGQEARLRCSPMKGHSHVYWYRQLPEEGLKFMVYLQKENIIDESGMPKERFSAEFPKEGPSILRIQQVVRGDSAAYFCASSARQLDQETQYFGPGTRLLVL.

The chain links TRBV20-1 to TRBJ2-3; 11 bases map to TRBD2. This CDR3 region has 20 residues. CDR1 is DFQATT and CDR2 is SNEGSKA in the germline V gene (reference sequence). The V gene end was trimmed by 1 base and the J gene end by 0 bases; junction bases not matched to a gene: 15. Here the CDR3 DNA reads TGCAGTGCTAGAGTTTACCGGTTACTAGCGGGGGTATATAGCACAGATACGCAGTATTTT. Translated, it gives CSARVYRLLAGVYSTDTQYF.

In its sample, this clonotype was seen a few times. The chain links TRBV7-2 to TRBJ2-7, with no clear D. Trimming cost V 3 bases and J 3 bases, with 12 bases left between them. Per the germline V gene, CDR1 is SGHTA and CDR2 is FQGNSA. CDR3 size: 14 residues. The CDR3 DNA sequence: TGTGCCAGCAGCTTGGTCCGTAAAAACTACGAGCAGTACTTC. This gives the protein CASSLVRKNYEQYF.

The sample holds a few counts of this clonotype. The V gene is TRBV21-1, the J gene TRBJ2-1; whether TRBD2, the table's D call, matches the DNA was not checked. TRBV21-1 is a known pseudogene. The CDR3 runs to 13 residues. The CDR3 region is CASSKSSRLEQFF. Written as DNA, the CDR3 is TGTGCCAGCAGCAAATCCTCCAGGCTTGAGCAGTTCTTC.

This clonotype was counted between two and nine times. The rearrangement joins TRBV12-3 or TRBV12-4 to TRBJ1-2; tentative D call: TRBD1 (6 bases). Trimming removed 3 bases from V and 6 bases from J, with 11 bases in between. CDR3 size: 13 residues. In DNA, the CDR3 is TGTGCCAGCAGTTTCTCCAGGGGAGATGGCTACACCTTC. Translating gives CASSFSRGDGYTF.

The gene calls are TRBV7-2 and TRBJ2-7; the D is unclear. Trimming pared 4 bases from V and 7 bases from J, leaving 14 bases between. This CDR3 spans 13 amino acids. The germline gives CDR1 SGHTA, CDR2 FQGNSA. As DNA, the CDR3 is TGTGCCAGCAGCTCTGGCCTCTCCGAGGAGCAGTACGTC. Its protein product is CASSSGLSEEQYV.

V gene TRBV29-1 combines with J gene TRBJ1-2; unclear D gene. CDR1 SQVTM and CDR2 ANQGSEA come from the germline V gene. V lost 4 bases and J 13 bases, leaving 10 bases between the germline ends. The CDR3 is 9 amino acids. The CDR3 DNA reads as TGCAGCGTTGGGACTATCGGCACCTTC. It translates to CSVGTIGTF.

V and J are TRBV5-1 and TRBJ2-7; unclear D gene. Deletions cut 5 bases from V and 2 bases from J, with 8 bases between. The germline gives CDR1 SGHRS, CDR2 YFSETQ. The CDR3 extends over 12 amino acids. The DNA of the CDR3 is TGCGCCAGCAGTTCGCAGACCTACGAGCAGTACTTC. Translating it yields CASSSQTYEQYF. Drawing the rest from reference TRBV5-1 and TRBJ2-7, the complete variable domain is KAGVTQTPRYLIKTRGQQVTLSCSPISGHRSVSWYQQTPGQGLQFLFEYFSETQRNKGNFPGRFSGRQFSNSRSEMNVSTLELGDSALYLCASSSQTYEQYFGPGTRLTVT.

Only a few counts were recorded for this clonotype. The V and J genes are TRBV14 and TRBJ2-3, with TRBD2 matching over 9 bases. This CDR3 spans 16 amino acids. Germline lookup yields CDR1 SGHDN and CDR2 FVKESK. V shed 1 base and J 6 bases; nucleotides not matched to a gene: 8. CDR3 amino acids: CASSQGIRLAGDTQYF. CDR3 bases: TGTGCCAGCAGCCAAGGAATTCGGCTAGCGGGGGATACGCAGTATTTT. Based on the CDR3 plus reference TRBV14 and TRBJ2-3, the full variable domain is EAGVTQFPSHSVIEKGQTVTLRCDPISGHDNLYWYRRVMGKEIKFLLHFVKESKQDESGMPNNRFLAERTGGTYSTLKVQPAELEDSGVYFCASSQGIRLAGDTQYFGPGTRLTVL.